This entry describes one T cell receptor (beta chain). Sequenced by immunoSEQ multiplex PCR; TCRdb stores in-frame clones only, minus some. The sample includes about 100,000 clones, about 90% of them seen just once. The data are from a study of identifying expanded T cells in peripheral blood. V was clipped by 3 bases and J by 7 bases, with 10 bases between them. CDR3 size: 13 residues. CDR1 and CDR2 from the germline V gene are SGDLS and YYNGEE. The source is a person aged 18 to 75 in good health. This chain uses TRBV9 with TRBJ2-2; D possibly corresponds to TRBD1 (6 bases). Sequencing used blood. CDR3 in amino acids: CASSAGQIGELFF. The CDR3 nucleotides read TGTGCCAGCAGCGCCGGACAGATCGGGGAGCTGTTTTTT.